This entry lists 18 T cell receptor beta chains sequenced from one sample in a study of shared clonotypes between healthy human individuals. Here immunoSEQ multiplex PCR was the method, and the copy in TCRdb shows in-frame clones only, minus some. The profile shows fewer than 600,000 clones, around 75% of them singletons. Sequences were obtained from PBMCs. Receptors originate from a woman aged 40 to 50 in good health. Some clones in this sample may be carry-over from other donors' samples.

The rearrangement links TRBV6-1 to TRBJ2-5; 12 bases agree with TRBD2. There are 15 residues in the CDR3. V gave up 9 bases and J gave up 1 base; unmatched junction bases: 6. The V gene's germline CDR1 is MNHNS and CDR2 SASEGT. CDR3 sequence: CASLSGLAGQETQYF. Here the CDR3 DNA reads TGTGCCAGTTTATCGGGACTAGCGGGCCAAGAGACCCAGTACTTC.

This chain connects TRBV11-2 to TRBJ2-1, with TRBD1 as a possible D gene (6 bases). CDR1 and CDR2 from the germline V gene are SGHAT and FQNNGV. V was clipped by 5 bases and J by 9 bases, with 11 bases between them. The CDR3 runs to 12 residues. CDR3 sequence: CASSVHRVEQFF. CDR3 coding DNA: TGTGCCAGCAGCGTCCACAGGGTTGAGCAGTTCTTC.

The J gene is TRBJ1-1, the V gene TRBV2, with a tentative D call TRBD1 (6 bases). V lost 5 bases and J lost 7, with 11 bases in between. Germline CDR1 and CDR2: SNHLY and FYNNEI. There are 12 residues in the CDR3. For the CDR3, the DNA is TGTGCCAGCAGTACTCAGGGGCTTGAAGCTTTCTTT. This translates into CASSTQGLEAFF.

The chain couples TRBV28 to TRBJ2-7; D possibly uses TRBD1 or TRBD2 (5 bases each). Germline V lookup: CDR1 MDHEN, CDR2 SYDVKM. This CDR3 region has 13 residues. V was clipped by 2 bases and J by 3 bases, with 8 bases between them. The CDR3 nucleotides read TGTGCCAGCAGTTTAGGGGACGGCTACGAGCAGTACTTC. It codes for CASSLGDGYEQYF.

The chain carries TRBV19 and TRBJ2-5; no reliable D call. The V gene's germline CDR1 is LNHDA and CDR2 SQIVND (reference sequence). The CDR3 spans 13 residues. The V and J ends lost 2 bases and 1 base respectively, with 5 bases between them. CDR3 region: CASSITSQETQYF. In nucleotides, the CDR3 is TGTGCCAGTAGTATAACTTCCCAAGAGACCCAGTACTTC.

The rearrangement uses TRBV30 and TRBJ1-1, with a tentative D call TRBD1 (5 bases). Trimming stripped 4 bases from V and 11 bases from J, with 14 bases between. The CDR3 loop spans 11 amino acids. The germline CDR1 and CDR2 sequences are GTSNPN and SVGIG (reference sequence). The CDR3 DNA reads TGTGCCTGGACCTCACAGGTAGGGGCTTTCTTT. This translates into CAWTSQVGAFF.

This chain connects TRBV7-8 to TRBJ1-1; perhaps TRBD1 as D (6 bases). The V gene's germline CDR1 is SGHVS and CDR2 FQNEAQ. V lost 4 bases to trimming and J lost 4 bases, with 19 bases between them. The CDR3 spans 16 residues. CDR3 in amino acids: CASSWLRGAVRTEAFF. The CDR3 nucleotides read TGTGCCAGCAGCTGGTTGAGGGGGGCTGTTCGCACTGAAGCTTTCTTT.

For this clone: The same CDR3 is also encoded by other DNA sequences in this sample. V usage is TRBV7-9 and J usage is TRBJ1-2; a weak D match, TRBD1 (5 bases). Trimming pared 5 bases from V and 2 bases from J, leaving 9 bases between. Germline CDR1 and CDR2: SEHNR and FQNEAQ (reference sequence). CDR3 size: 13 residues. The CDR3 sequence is CASSLGGNYGYTF. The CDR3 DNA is TGTGCCAGCAGCCTCGGGGGAAACTATGGCTACACCTTC. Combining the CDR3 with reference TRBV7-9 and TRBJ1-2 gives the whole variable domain DTGVSQNPRHKITKRGQNVTFRCDPISEHNRLYWYRQTLGQGPEFLTYFQNEAQLEKSRLLSDRFSAERPKGSFSTLEIQRTEQGDSAMYLCASSLGGNYGYTFGSGTRLTVV.

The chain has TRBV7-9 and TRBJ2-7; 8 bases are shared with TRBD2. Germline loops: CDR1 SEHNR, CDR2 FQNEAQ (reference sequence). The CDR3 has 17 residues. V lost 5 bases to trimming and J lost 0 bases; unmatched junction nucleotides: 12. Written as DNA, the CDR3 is TGTGCCAGCAGCCAGCGCGATAGCGGGACCTTCTCCTACGAGCAGTACTTC. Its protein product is CASSQRDSGTFSYEQYF.

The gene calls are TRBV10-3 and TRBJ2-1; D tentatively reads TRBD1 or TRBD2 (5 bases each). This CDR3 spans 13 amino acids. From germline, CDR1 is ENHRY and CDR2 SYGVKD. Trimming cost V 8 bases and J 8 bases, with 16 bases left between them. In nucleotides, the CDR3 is TGTGCCATCGGGAGACAGCCTTTTGATGAGCAGTTCTTC. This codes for CAIGRQPFDEQFF.

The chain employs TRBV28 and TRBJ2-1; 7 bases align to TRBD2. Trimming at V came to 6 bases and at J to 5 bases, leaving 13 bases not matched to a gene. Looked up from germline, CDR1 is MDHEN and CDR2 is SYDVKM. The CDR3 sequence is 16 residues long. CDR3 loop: CASRDPAAAGDNEQFF. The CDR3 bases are TGTGCCAGCAGGGACCCCGCGGCCGCGGGGGACAATGAGCAGTTCTTC. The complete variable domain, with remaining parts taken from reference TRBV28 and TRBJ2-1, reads DVKVTQSSRYLVKRTGEKVFLECVQDMDHENMFWYRQDPGLGLRLIYFSYDVKMKEKGDIPEGYSVSREKKERFSLILESASTNQTSMYLCASRDPAAAGDNEQFFGPGTRLTVL.

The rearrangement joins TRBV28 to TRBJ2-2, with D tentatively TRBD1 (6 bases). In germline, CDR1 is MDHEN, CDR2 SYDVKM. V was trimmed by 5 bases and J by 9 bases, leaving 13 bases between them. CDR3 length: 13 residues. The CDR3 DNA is TGTGCCAGCAGTCCAACAGGGTTTCGGGAGCTGTTTTTT. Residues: CASSPTGFRELFF. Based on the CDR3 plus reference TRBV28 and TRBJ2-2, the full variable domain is DVKVTQSSRYLVKRTGEKVFLECVQDMDHENMFWYRQDPGLGLRLIYFSYDVKMKEKGDIPEGYSVSREKKERFSLILESASTNQTSMYLCASSPTGFRELFFGEGSRLTVL.

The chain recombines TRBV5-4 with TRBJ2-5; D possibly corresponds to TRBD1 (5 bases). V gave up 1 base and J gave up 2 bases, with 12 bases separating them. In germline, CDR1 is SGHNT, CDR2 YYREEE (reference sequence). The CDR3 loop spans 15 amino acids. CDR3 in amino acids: CASSLSKGLQETQYF. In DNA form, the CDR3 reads TGTGCCAGCAGCTTGAGTAAGGGGTTACAAGAGACCCAGTACTTC.

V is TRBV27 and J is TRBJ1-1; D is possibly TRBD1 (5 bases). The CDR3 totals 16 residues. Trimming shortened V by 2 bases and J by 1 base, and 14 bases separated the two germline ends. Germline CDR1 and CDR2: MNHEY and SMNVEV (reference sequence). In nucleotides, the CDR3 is TGTGCCAGCAGTTTAGGGGGTTTTAGGGGGAACACTGAAGCTTTCTTT. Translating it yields CASSLGGFRGNTEAFF.

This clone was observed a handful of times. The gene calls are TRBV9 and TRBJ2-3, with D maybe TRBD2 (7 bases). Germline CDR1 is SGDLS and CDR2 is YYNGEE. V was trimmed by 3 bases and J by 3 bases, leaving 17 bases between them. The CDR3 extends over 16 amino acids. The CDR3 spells CASSALGGGSTDTQYF. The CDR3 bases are TGTGCCAGCAGCGCCCTAGGGGGGGGTTCAACAGATACGCAGTATTTT.

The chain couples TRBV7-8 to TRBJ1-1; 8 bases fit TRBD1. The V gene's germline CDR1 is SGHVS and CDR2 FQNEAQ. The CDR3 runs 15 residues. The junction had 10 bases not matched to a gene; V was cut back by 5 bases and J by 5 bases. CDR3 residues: CASSAIPQGGTEAFF. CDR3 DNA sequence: TGTGCCAGCAGCGCTATCCCACAGGGGGGAACTGAAGCTTTCTTT.

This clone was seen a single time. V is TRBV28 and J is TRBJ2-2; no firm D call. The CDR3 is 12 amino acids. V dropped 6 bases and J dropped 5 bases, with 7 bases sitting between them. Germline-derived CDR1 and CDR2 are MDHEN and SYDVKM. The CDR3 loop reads CASSQVTGELFF. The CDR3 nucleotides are TGTGCCAGCAGCCAAGTTACCGGGGAGCTGTTTTTT. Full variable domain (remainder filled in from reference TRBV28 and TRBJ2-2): DVKVTQSSRYLVKRTGEKVFLECVQDMDHENMFWYRQDPGLGLRLIYFSYDVKMKEKGDIPEGYSVSREKKERFSLILESASTNQTSMYLCASSQVTGELFFGEGSRLTVL.

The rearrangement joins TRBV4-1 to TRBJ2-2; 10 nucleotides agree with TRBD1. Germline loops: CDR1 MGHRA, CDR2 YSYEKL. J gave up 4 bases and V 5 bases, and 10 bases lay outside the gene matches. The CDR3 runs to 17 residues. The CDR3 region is CASSFKGGQGSTGELFF. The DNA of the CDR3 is TGCGCCAGCAGCTTCAAGGGGGGACAGGGGAGCACCGGGGAGCTGTTTTTT.